This T cell receptor beta chain was identified in a study of blood T cell repertoires in COVID-19. The wider study: Researchers got acute and convalescent COVID-19 samples from the United States, Italy and Spain. T cells, B-cell-depleted T cells, or PBMCs provided the cDNA or gDNA that served as material.

This clone was seen only a few times. V was shortened by 3 bases and J by 6 bases, with 23 bases between the two germline ends. The CDR3 length is 17 residues. Germline CDR1 is MNHNS and CDR2 is SASEGT. Only in-frame clones appear in the TCRdb table, and some are missing; sequencing was by immunoSEQ multiplex PCR. The repertoire consists of 100,000 to 150,000 clones, with about 81% occurring once and the leading ten covering approximately 3.9%. The sequenced sample was peripheral blood. The chain is built from TRBV6-1 and TRBJ1-1; D is perhaps TRBD1 (6 bases). This TCR was sampled from a woman aged 50 to 65 with acute or convalescent COVID-19. This chain's CDR3 is CASSEETLGGRESEAFF. In nucleotides, the CDR3 is TGTGCCAGCAGTGAGGAGACCCTAGGGGGGAGGGAGTCTGAAGCTTTCTTT.